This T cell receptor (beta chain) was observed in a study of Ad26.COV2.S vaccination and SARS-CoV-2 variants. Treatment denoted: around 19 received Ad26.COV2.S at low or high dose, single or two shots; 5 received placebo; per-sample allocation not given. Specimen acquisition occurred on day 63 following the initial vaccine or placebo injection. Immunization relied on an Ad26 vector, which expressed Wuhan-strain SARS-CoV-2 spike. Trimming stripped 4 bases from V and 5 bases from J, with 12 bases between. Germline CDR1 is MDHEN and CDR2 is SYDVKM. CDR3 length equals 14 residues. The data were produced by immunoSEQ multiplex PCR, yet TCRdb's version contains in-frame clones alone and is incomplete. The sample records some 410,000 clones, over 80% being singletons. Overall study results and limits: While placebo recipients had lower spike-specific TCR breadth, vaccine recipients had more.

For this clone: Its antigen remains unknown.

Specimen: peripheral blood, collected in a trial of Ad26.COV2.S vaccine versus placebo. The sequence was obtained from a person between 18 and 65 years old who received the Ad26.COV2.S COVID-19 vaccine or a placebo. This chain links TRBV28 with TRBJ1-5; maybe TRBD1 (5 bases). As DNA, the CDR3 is TGTGCCAGCAGTTCATCAGTGGGGGATCAGCCCCAGCATTTT. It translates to CASSSSVGDQPQHF.